This T cell receptor beta chain stems from a study of graft-versus-host responses after intestinal transplantation. Study-wide background: Isolated intestinal, liver-intestinal, or multivisceral transplants were what recipients had.

This CDR3 is built from 15 residues. Trimming removed 1 base at V and 0 bases at J, with 9 bases between. Germline CDR1 and CDR2: MNHNS and SASEGT. Intraepithelial and lamina propria lymphocytes were released after the graft tissue was processed. Clones were read by immunoSEQ multiplex PCR, and TCRdb kept only the in-frame ones, dropping some. The sample carries about 9,600 clones, approximately 86% recorded once. This sample comprised ileum tissue, obtained almost 750 days after intestinal transplantation. V is TRBV6-1 and J is TRBJ1-1; D unresolved. This TCR was recovered from a human patient who received an intestinal transplant, so some T cells may come from the graft donor. CDR3 DNA: TGTGCCAGCAGTGAAGACTTTCACTTGAACACTGAAGCTTTCTTT. Amino acids: CASSEDFHLNTEAFF.